This entry lists 7 T cell receptor beta chains sequenced from one sample in a study of blood T cell repertoires in COVID-19. The table came from immunoSEQ multiplex PCR; TCRdb's copy has only in-frame clones and leaves some out. The sample records fewer than 250,000 clones, about four fifths being singletons. Material: peripheral blood. The receptor source for this set is a woman aged 40 to 50 with active or convalescent COVID-19.

The chain uses TRBV28 and TRBJ1-4; no reliable D call. Germline-derived CDR1 and CDR2 are MDHEN and SYDVKM. V lost 5 bases to trimming and J lost 0 bases, with 19 bases between them. The CDR3 has 18 amino acids. CDR3 sequence: CASSGYPGENPTNEKLFF. In nucleotides, the CDR3 is TGTGCCAGCAGTGGTTACCCGGGAGAAAACCCAACTAATGAAAAACTGTTTTTT. Using reference TRBV28 and TRBJ1-4 for the parts outside the CDR3, the full variable domain is DVKVTQSSRYLVKRTGEKVFLECVQDMDHENMFWYRQDPGLGLRLIYFSYDVKMKEKGDIPEGYSVSREKKERFSLILESASTNQTSMYLCASSGYPGENPTNEKLFFGSGTQLSVL.

This chain links TRBV30 with TRBJ2-1; 11 nucleotides agree with TRBD2. This CDR3 spans 15 amino acids. Germline V CDR1 and CDR2: GTSNPN, SVGIG (reference sequence). The J segment lost 12 bases and the V segment lost 7 bases, leaving 17 bases of the junction unmatched. In DNA form, the CDR3 reads TGTGCCTCCACCCCCACTAGCGGGGGTTCCTTTGGGCAGTTCTTC. The encoded protein is CASTPTSGGSFGQFF.

The rearrangement uses TRBV5-1 and TRBJ2-2; TRBD2 matches at 7 bases. V lost 6 bases and J lost 2; bases outside the gene matches: 13. Germline V lookup: CDR1 SGHRS, CDR2 YFSETQ. The CDR3 runs 17 residues. This CDR3 reads CASNPNAGTTNTGELFF. The CDR3 DNA is TGCGCCAGCAACCCGAACGCCGGGACTACTAACACCGGGGAGCTGTTTTTT. The full variable domain, completed using reference TRBV5-1 and TRBJ2-2, is KAGVTQTPRYLIKTRGQQVTLSCSPISGHRSVSWYQQTPGQGLQFLFEYFSETQRNKGNFPGRFSGRQFSNSRSEMNVSTLELGDSALYLCASNPNAGTTNTGELFFGEGSRLTVL.

The chain recombines TRBV18 with TRBJ2-6; D remains unclear. The CDR3 sequence is 18 residues long. V lost 2 bases and J 4 bases, leaving 18 bases between the germline ends. From germline, CDR1 is KGHSH and CDR2 LQKENI. As DNA, the CDR3 is TGTGCCAGCTCACCAAGGTTGATACGGGTGGAAGGGGCCAACGTCCTGACTTTC. Its translation: CASSPRLIRVEGANVLTF.

V is TRBV6-2 or TRBV6-3 and J is TRBJ1-1; D is perhaps TRBD1 (6 bases). The CDR3 extends over 16 amino acids. V was cut by 3 bases and J by 3 bases, with 17 bases left in between. Germline V gene lookup returns CDR1 MNHEY and CDR2 SVGEGT. The CDR3 loop is CASSYSFDQGYTEAFF. CDR3 sequence (DNA): TGTGCCAGCAGTTATTCCTTCGACCAGGGGTACACTGAAGCTTTCTTT.

The rearrangement joins TRBV9 to TRBJ2-7; D might be TRBD1 (5 bases). CDR3 length equals 14 residues. The V gene's germline CDR1 is SGDLS and CDR2 YYNGEE. V was cut by 3 bases and J by 2 bases, with 12 bases left in between. In DNA form, the CDR3 reads TGTGCCAGCAGCGGCGGCAGGACAACCTACGAGCAGTACTTC. As protein: CASSGGRTTYEQYF.

The V gene is TRBV12-5, the J gene TRBJ1-4, with D perhaps matching TRBD1 (5 bases). CDR1 and CDR2 from the germline V gene are LGHNT and FRNRAP. Between the trimmed V and J ends, which lost 1 base and 12 bases, there was a span of 24 bases. This CDR3 region has 17 residues. The CDR3 reads CASGLGQHPGSTFELFF. For the CDR3, the DNA is TGTGCTAGTGGTTTGGGACAGCACCCAGGCTCTACCTTCGAACTGTTTTTT.